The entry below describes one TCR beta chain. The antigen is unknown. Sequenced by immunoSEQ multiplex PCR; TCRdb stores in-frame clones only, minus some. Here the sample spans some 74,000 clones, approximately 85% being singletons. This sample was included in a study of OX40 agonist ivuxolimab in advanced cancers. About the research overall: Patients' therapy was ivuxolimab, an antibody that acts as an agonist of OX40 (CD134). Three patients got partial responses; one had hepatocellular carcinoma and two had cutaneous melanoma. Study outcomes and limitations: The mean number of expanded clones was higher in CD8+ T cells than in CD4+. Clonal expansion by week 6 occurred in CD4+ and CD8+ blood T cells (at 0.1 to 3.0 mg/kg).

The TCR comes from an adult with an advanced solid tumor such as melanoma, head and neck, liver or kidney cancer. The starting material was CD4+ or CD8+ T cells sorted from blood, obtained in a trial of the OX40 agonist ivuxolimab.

Here the CDR3 DNA reads TGTGCCAGCAAGAAGGGAGGGGCGGGAGGCCTTTCCGGGGAGCTGTTTTTT. This gives the protein CASKKGGAGGLSGELFF. The V gene is TRBV27, the J gene TRBJ2-2, with TRBD2 matching over 8 bases. The V segment lost 7 bases and the J segment 6 bases; nucleotides outside the gene matches: 16. The CDR3 runs 17 residues. Germline V gives CDR1 MNHEY, CDR2 SMNVEV (reference sequence).